This note documents a single T cell receptor beta chain sequence. Its antigen is unknown. The sample comes from a study of T cell responses to AZD1222 COVID-19 vaccine. Study results and caveats: Among spike-specific TCRs, nearly half reportedly target unmutated variant regions. Regions 160-218 and 743-854 dominated among vaccine-associated CD4 TCRs spanning spike. The sample set comprised mostly white British donors with more females, and clonal diversity was possibly underestimated.

TCRdb's table, derived via immunoSEQ multiplex PCR, lists solely in-frame clones and lacks some. The table has roughly 100,000 clones, 88% seen once. CDR1 is MDHEN and CDR2 is SYDVKM in the germline V gene. The CDR3 runs 14 residues. The ends were cut back, 1 base at V and 2 bases at J, with 9 bases in the middle. Sequences were derived from peripheral blood, sampled on day 0 of AZD1222 vaccination. The rearrangement uses TRBV28 and TRBJ2-7; no firm D call. This TCR came from an adult in good health. The CDR3 loop reads CASSLSPLPYEQYF. CDR3 nucleotide sequence: TGTGCCAGCAGTTTATCCCCCCTTCCCTACGAGCAGTACTTC.